Described below is a single T cell receptor (beta chain) sequence and its context. The data are from a study of control samples from healthy donors and cancer patients. V lost 3 bases and J lost 4, with 15 bases in between. CDR3 length: 15 residues. CDR1 is MNHNS, CDR2 SASEGT, per germline. Some clones are missing from TCRdb's copy, which holds only in-frame ones; the method was immunoSEQ multiplex PCR. The sample carries more than 80,000 clones, more than 85% recorded once. The chain recombines TRBV6-1 with TRBJ1-1; weak D call: TRBD1 (6 bases). The sequence came from a man between 18 and 35 years old in good health. Sequencing was done on a sample of blood. Here the CDR3 DNA reads TGTGCCAGCAGTGACGGAACAGGGATCATCACTGAAGCTTTCTTT. Its protein product is CASSDGTGIITEAFF.